The source of this TCR beta chain is a study of blood T cell repertoires in COVID-19. Sequencing used immunoSEQ multiplex PCR; TCRdb keeps in-frame clones, though not all of them. Of fewer than 80,000 clones listed, around 67% are singletons. The CDR3 is 14 amino acids. Trimming took off 5 bases at V and 2 bases at J, with 13 bases between the two ends. Germline loops: CDR1 MDHEN, CDR2 SYDVKM. The sample consisted of peripheral blood. The chain carries TRBV28 and TRBJ2-7, with D tentatively TRBD1 (6 bases). The sequence was collected from a man in his fifties or sixties with acute or convalescent COVID-19. Here the CDR3 reads CASSDVGQPYEQYF. The DNA of the CDR3 is TGTGCCAGCAGTGACGTCGGACAGCCCTACGAGCAGTACTTC.